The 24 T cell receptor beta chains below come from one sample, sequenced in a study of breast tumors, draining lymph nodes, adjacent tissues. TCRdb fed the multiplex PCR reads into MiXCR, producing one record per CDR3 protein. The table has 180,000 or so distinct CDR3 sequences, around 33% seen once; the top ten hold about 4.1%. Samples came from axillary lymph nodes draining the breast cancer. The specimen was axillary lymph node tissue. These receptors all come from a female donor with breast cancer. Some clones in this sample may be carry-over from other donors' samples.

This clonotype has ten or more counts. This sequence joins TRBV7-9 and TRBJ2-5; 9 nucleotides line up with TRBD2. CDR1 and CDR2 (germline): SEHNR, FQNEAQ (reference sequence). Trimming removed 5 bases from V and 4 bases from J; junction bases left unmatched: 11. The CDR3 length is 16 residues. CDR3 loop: CASSPAGTSFAETQYF. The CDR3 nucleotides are TGTGCCAGCAGCCCGGCTGGGACTAGCTTCGCAGAGACCCAGTACTTC.

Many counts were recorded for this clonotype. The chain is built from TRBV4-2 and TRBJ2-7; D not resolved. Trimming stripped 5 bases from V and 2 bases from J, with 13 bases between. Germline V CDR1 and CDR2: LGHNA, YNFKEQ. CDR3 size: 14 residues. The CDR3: CASSSHEKPYEQYF. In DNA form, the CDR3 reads TGTGCCAGCAGCTCGCACGAAAAGCCCTACGAGCAGTACTTC.

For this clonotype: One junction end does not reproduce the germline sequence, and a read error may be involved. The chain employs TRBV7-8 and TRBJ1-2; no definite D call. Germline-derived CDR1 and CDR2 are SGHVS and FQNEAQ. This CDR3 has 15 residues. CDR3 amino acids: CASSLVPRGGYGYPF. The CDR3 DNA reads TGTGCCAGCAGCTTAGTGCCCCGGGGAGGCTATGGCTACCCCTTC.

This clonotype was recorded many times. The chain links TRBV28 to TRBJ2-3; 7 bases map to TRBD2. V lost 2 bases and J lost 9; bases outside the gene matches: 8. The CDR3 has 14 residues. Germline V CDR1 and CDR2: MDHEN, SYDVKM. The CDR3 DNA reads TGTGCCAGCAGTTTAATTGCGGGAGTGCGAACGCAGTATTTT. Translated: CASSLIAGVRTQYF.

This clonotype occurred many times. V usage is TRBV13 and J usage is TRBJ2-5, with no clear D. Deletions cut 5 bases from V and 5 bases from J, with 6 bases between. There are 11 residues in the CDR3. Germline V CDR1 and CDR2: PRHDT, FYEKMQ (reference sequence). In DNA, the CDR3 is TGTGCCAGCAGCAAGTGGGAGACCCAGTACTTC. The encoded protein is CASSKWETQYF.

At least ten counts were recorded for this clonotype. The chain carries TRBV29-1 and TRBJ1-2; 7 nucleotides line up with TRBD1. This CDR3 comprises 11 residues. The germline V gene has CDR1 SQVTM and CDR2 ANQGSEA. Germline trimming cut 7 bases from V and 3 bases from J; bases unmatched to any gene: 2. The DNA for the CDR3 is TGCAGCGGCCAGGGGGACTATGGCTACACCTTC. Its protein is CSGQGDYGYTF.

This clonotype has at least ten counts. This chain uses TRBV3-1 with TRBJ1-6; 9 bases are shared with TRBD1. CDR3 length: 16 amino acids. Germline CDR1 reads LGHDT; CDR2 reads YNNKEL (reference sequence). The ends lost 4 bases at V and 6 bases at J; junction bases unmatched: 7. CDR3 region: CASSRMGTGTNSPLHF. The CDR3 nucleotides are TGTGCCAGCAGCCGAATGGGGACAGGGACTAATTCACCCCTCCACTTT.

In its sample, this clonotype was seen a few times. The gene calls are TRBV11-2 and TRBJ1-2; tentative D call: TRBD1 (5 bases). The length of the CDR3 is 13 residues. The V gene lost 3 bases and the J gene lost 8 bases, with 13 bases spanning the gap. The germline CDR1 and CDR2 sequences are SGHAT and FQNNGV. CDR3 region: CASSLKWWDGYTF. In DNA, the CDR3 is TGTGCCAGCAGCTTGAAATGGTGGGACGGCTACACCTTC.

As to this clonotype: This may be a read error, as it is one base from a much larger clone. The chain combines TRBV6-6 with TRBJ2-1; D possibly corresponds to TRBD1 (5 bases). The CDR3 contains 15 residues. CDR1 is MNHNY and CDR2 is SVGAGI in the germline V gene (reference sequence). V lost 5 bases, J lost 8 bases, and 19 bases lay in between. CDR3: CASSHGANNVDEQFF. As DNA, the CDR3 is TGTGCCAGCAGTCATGGGGCCAACAATGTCGATGAGCAGTTCTTC.

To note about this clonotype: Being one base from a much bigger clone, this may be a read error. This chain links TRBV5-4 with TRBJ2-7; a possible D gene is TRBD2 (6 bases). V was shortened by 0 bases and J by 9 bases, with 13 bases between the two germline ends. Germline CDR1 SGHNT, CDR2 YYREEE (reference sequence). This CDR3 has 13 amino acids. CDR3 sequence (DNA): TGTGCCAGCAGCTTGGCTGGAGCGGGTTGGCAGTACTTC. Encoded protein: CASSLAGAGWQYF.

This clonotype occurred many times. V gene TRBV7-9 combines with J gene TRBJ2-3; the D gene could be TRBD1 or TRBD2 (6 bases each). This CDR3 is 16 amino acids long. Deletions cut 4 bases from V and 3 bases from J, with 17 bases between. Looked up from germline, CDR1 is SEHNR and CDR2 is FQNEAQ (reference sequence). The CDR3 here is CASSSYLRGVTDTQYF. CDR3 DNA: TGTGCCAGCAGCTCGTACTTGAGGGGGGTAACAGATACGCAGTATTTT.

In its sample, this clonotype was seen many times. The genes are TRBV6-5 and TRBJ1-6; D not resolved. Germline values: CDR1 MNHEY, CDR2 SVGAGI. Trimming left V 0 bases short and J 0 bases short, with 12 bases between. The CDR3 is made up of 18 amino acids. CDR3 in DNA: TGTGCCAGCAGTTACTCGTTTACAGCCAGCTCCTATAATTCACCCCTCCACTTT. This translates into CASSYSFTASSYNSPLHF.

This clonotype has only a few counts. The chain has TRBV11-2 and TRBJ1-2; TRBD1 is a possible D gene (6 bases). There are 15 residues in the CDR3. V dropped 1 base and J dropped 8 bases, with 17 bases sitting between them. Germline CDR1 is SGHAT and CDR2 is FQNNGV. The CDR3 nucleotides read TGTGCCAGCAGCTTAGCTGGGACAAATAAAGGGGGCTACACCTTC. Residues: CASSLAGTNKGGYTF.

CDR3 bases: TGCGCCAGCAGCCACGACCGTATCGTTTTGGGGTCACCCCTCCACTTT. Its protein product is CASSHDRIVLGSPLHF. This chain joins TRBV5-1 and TRBJ1-6; D gene uncertain. CDR1 is SGHRS, CDR2 YFSETQ, per germline. V lost 4 bases and J lost 10, with 21 bases in between. This CDR3 has 16 amino acids.

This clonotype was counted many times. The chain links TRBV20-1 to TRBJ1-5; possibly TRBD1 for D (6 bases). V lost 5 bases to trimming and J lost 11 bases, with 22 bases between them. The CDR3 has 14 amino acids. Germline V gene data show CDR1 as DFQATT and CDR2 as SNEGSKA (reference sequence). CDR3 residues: CSARSPSARGAQHF. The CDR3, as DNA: TGCAGTGCTCGAAGCCCGTCCGCGAGGGGGGCCCAGCATTTT.

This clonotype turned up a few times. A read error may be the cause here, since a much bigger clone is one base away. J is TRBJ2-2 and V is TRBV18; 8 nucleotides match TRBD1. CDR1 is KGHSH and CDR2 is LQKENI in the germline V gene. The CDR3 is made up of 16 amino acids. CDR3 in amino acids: CASSPRGQANTGELSF. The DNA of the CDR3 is TGTGCCAGCTCACCACGGGGACAGGCGAACACCGGGGAGCTGTCTTTT. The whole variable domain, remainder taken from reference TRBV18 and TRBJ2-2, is NAGVMQNPRHLVRRRGQEARLRCSPMKGHSHVYWYRQLPEEGLKFMVYLQKENIIDESGMPKERFSAEFPKEGPSILRIQQVVRGDSAAYFCASSPRGQANTGELSFGEGSRLTVL.

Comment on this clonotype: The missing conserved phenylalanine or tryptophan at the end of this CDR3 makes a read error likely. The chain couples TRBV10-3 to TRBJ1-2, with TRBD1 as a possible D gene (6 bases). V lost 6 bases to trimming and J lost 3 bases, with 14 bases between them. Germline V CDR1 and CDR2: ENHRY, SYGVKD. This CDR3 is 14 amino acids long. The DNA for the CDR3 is TGTGCCATCAGCCCGGGGGGCAGACACTATGGCTACACCTAC. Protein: CAISPGGRHYGYTY.

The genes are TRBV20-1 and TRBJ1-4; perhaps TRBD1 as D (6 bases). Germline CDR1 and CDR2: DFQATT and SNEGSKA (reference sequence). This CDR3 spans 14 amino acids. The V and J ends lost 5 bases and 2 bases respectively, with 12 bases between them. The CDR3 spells CSAPGGATNEKLFF. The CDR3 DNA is TGCAGTGCTCCCGGGGGGGCGACTAATGAAAAACTGTTTTTT.

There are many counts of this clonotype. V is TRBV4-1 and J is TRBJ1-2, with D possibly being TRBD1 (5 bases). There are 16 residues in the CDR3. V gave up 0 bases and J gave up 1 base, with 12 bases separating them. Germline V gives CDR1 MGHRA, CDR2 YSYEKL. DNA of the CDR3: TGCGCCAGCAGCCAAGAGTTCGGGGCCAATAACTATGGCTACACCTTC. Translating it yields CASSQEFGANNYGYTF.

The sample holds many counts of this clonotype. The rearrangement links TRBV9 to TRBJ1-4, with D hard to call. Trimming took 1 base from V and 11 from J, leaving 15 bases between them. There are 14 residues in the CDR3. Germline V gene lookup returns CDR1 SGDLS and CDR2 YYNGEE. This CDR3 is CASSVRVRLGKLFF. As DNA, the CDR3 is TGTGCCAGCAGCGTACGGGTCAGGCTGGGGAAACTGTTTTTT. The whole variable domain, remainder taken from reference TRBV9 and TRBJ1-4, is DSGVTQTPKHLITATGQRVTLRCSPRSGDLSVYWYQQSLDQGLQFLIQYYNGEERAKGNILERFSAQQFPDLHSELNLSSLELGDSALYFCASSVRVRLGKLFFGSGTQLSVL.

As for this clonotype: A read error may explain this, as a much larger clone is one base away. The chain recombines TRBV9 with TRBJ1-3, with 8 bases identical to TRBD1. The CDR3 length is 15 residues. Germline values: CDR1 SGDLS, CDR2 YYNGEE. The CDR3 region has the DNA TGTGCCAGCAGCGTCCGACCTGGACAGGGAAACACCACATATTTT. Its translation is CASSVRPGQGNTTYF.

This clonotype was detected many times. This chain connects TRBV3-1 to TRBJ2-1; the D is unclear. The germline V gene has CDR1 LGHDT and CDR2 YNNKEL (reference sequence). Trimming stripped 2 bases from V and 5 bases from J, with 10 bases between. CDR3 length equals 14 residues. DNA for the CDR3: TGTGCCAGCAGCCAATTGATCGCCAACAATGAGCAGTTCTTC. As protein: CASSQLIANNEQFF.

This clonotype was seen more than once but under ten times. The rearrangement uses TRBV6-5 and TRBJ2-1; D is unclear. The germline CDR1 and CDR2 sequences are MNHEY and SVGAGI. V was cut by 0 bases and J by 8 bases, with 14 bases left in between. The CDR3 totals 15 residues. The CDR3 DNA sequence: TGTGCCAGCAGTTACTCAGGCGTGGTCCAAGATGAGCAGTTCTTC. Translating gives CASSYSGVVQDEQFF.

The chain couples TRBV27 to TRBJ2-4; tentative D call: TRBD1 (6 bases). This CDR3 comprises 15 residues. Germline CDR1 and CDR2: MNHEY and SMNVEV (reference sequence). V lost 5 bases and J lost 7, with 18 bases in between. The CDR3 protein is CASSPQTGPGNIQYF. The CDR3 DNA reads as TGTGCCAGCAGTCCTCAGACAGGCCCCGGGAACATTCAGTACTTC.